A selection of T cell receptor beta chains follows, all from one sample in a study of siplizumab effects on memory and regulatory T cells. TCRdb keeps only in-frame clones here, not all; method: immunoSEQ multiplex PCR. The sample lists approximately 100,000 clones; 94% were seen once. The specimen was Tregs sorted from blood. Every receptor here comes from a human donor in good health. The CDR3 runs from the conserved cysteine through the conserved F or W. D genes are given only for firm matches. Not every row has a clone size; where given, it reads once, few, many or a size class.

cdr3_length,v_call,j_call,clone_size,d_call,cdr3_aa,cdr3_nt
17,TRBV15,TRBJ2-7,.,TRBD2,CATSRDRLAGAAYEQYF,TGTGCCACCAGCAGAGATCGTCTGGCGGGAGCTGCCTACGAGCAGTACTTC
13,TRBV6-1,TRBJ2-7,.,.,CASSGRAGSQQYF,TGTGCCAGCAGTGGCCGGGCCGGGAGCCAGCAGTACTTC
17,TRBV19,TRBJ2-5,.,TRBD2,CASSMDSGLAGQETQYF,TGTGCCAGTAGTATGGACTCGGGACTAGCGGGGCAAGAGACCCAGTACTTC
11,TRBV5-1,TRBJ1-1,.,.,CASSSRGQAFF,TGCGCCAGCAGTTCTAGGGGCCAAGCTTTCTTT
15,TRBV5-8,TRBJ2-5,.,.,CASSYTAGGKETQYF,TGTGCCAGCAGCTACACAGCGGGCGGCAAAGAGACCCAGTACTTC
14,TRBV7-9,TRBJ1-1,.,.,CASSLAPGTKRAFF,TGTGCCAGCAGCTTAGCACCAGGCACGAAGAGAGCTTTCTTT
14,TRBV18,TRBJ2-7,.,.,CASSPGGLAYEQYF,TGTGCCAGCTCACCAGGTGGACTTGCCTACGAGCAGTACTTC
10,TRBV28,TRBJ2-7,once,.,CATGAISQYF,TGTGCCACCGGGGCCATATCCCAGTACTTC
14,TRBV18,TRBJ1-5,.,.,CASSPQGTNQPQHF,TGTGCCAGCTCACCTCAAGGGACCAATCAGCCCCAGCATTTT
13,TRBV6-6,TRBJ2-7,.,.,CASAKGGSYEQYF,TGTGCCAGCGCCAAGGGTGGATCCTACGAGCAGTACTTC
15,TRBV28,TRBJ2-7,.,.,CASSLFMGGVYEQYF,TGTGCCAGCAGTTTATTTATGGGGGGCGTCTACGAGCAGTACTTC
11,TRBV7-2,TRBJ2-1,.,.,CASTSGFEQFF,TGTGCCAGCACCTCTGGATTTGAGCAGTTCTTC
15,TRBV5-1,TRBJ2-3,.,.,CASSLVGEGADTQYF,TGCGCCAGCAGCTTGGTAGGTGAGGGCGCAGATACGCAGTATTTT
13,TRBV30,TRBJ1-3,.,.,CAWNPLAGNTIYF,TGTGCCTGGAACCCCCTAGCTGGAAACACCATATATTTT
14,TRBV5-1,TRBJ1-4,.,.,CATKTGATNEKLFF,TGCGCCACAAAGACAGGCGCAACTAATGAAAAACTGTTTTTT
18,TRBV7-8,TRBJ2-2,.,TRBD1,CASSPRDRGFPNTGELFF,TGTGCCAGCAGCCCACGGGACAGGGGTTTCCCTAACACCGGGGAGCTGTTTTTT
13,TRBV5-4,TRBJ1-3,.,.,CASSSRQEDTIYF,TGTGCCAGCAGCTCTCGACAGGAGGACACCATATATTTT
16,TRBV7-9,TRBJ1-2,.,.,CASSLGGRYANYGYTF,TGTGCCAGCAGCTTAGGGGGACGGTATGCTAACTATGGCTACACCTTC
14,TRBV29-1,TRBJ2-1,.,.,CSVNWSPPYNEQFF,TGCAGCGTTAATTGGTCACCCCCCTACAATGAGCAGTTCTTC
15,TRBV7-9,TRBJ2-7,.,.,CASSPQRGGGYEQYF,TGTGCCAGCAGCCCGCAGCGAGGGGGAGGCTACGAGCAGTACTTC
13,TRBV6-6,TRBJ1-2,.,TRBD1,CASSNDREKGYTF,TGTGCCAGCAGCAACGACAGGGAAAAAGGCTACACCTTC
16,TRBV14,TRBJ2-2,.,.,CASSQVTGRGTGELFF,TGTGCCAGCAGCCAAGTCACAGGAAGGGGCACCGGGGAGCTGTTTTTT
12,TRBV10-2,TRBJ1-1,.,.,CASRGADTEAFF,TGCGCCAGCCGCGGGGCGGACACTGAAGCTTTCTTT
16,TRBV5-1,TRBJ2-1,.,.,CASSFNLASSYNEQFF,TGCGCCAGCAGCTTCAACCTAGCGAGCTCCTACAATGAGCAGTTCTTC
15,TRBV5-1,TRBJ2-1,.,TRBD1,CASRTGQGLGNEQFF,TGCGCCAGCAGGACAGGACAGGGCCTCGGCAATGAGCAGTTCTTC
17,TRBV7-9,TRBJ1-1,.,TRBD1,CASSAQTGRGVNTEAFF,TGTGCCAGCAGCGCGCAGACAGGGCGTGGGGTGAACACTGAAGCTTTCTTT
15,TRBV12-5,TRBJ2-1,.,.,CASGAIGSSYNEQFF,TGTGCTAGTGGGGCCATTGGGAGCTCCTACAATGAGCAGTTCTTC
16,TRBV6-5,TRBJ2-1,.,.,CASSYSGKRSYNEQFF,TGTGCCAGCAGTTATTCCGGGAAACGCTCCTACAATGAGCAGTTCTTC
17,TRBV27,TRBJ1-5,.,.,CASSQLSGLNSNQPQHF,TGTGCCAGCAGTCAACTTTCGGGCTTGAATAGCAATCAGCCCCAGCATTTT
15,TRBV7-9,TRBJ1-2,once,.,CASSPSPGPSYGYTF,TGTGCCAGCAGTCCTTCACCCGGGCCTTCCTATGGCTACACCTTC
13,TRBV19,TRBJ2-3,.,TRBD2,CASSIEERGFKYF,TGTGCCAGTAGTATAGAGGAGCGGGGTTTTAAGTATTTT
14,TRBV5-6,TRBJ1-3,.,.,CASSLDFSGNTIYF,TGTGCCAGCAGCTTGGATTTTTCTGGAAACACCATATATTTT
15,TRBV4-1,TRBJ2-7,.,TRBD2,CASSQLAVYSYEQYF,TGCGCCAGCAGTCAACTAGCGGTTTACTCCTACGAGCAGTACTTC
15,TRBV2,TRBJ2-3,.,TRBD2,CASSTSGTSTDTQYF,TGTGCCAGCAGCACTAGCGGGACAAGCACAGATACGCAGTATTTT
16,TRBV15,TRBJ2-7,.,TRBD2,CATSRSLSGRANEQYF,TGTGCCACCAGCAGATCTCTTAGCGGGAGGGCCAACGAGCAGTACTTC
14,TRBV7-7,TRBJ2-1,few,.,CASSRVGQYNEQFF,TGTGCCAGCAGCCGTGTTGGACAGTACAATGAGCAGTTCTTC
13,TRBV2,TRBJ2-2,.,TRBD1,CASRTGDAGELFF,TGTGCCAGCAGGACAGGGGACGCCGGGGAGCTGTTTTTT
16,TRBV7-9,TRBJ1-4,.,TRBD1,CASSNRGGALNEKLFF,TGTGCCAGCAGCAACAGGGGTGGGGCCTTAAATGAAAAACTGTTTTTT
12,TRBV11-2,TRBJ2-7,.,.,CASSSLSYEQYF,TGTGCCAGCAGCTCCCTGTCCTACGAGCAGTACTTC
12,TRBV27,TRBJ1-1,.,.,CASSLGGNEVFF,TGTGCCAGCAGTTTAGGTGGGAATGAAGTTTTCTTT
14,TRBV10-3,TRBJ1-4,.,.,CAIGSDGINEKLFF,TGTGCCATCGGGAGCGACGGTATTAATGAAAAACTGTTTTTT
16,TRBV6-5,TRBJ2-2,.,TRBD2,CASSYSISGSSGELFF,TGTGCCAGCAGTTACTCGATTAGCGGGAGTAGCGGGGAGCTGTTTTTT
15,TRBV7-9,TRBJ2-3,once,.,CASSLGQSSTDTQYF,TGTGCCAGCAGCCTCGGACAGTCTAGCACAGATACGCAGTATTTT
15,TRBV10-3,TRBJ2-3,.,TRBD1,CAISLRQGGGDTQYF,TGTGCCATCAGTCTCAGACAGGGCGGTGGAGATACGCAGTATTTT
12,TRBV30,TRBJ2-3,.,.,CAWSVFRDTQYF,TGTGCCTGGAGTGTATTCCGAGATACGCAGTATTTT
13,TRBV7-9,TRBJ1-1,.,.,CASRIFRGTEAFF,TGTGCCAGCAGAATTTTCCGGGGGACTGAAGCTTTCTTT
15,TRBV11-2,TRBJ2-7,once,.,CASSLVRTASYEQYF,TGTGCCAGCAGCTTAGTCCGGACGGCATCCTACGAGCAGTACTTC
13,TRBV11-2,TRBJ2-7,.,.,CASEPLDSYEQYF,TGTGCCAGCGAACCATTGGATTCCTACGAGCAGTACTTC
15,TRBV14,TRBJ2-5,.,.,CASSQDGPRVETQYF,TGTGCCAGCAGCCAAGATGGGCCCAGGGTAGAGACCCAGTACTTC
15,TRBV5-6,TRBJ1-2,.,TRBD1,CASSPTGQGSYGYTF,TGTGCCAGCAGCCCCACCGGACAGGGGAGCTATGGCTACACCTTC
16,TRBV5-1,TRBJ2-7,.,TRBD1,CASSLDTGGLSYEQYF,TGCGCCAGCAGCTTGGACACAGGGGGTCTCTCCTACGAGCAGTACTTC
15,TRBV5-1,TRBJ2-1,.,.,CASSLRTGSGNEQFF,TGCGCCAGCAGCTTGCGAACGGGGTCAGGCAATGAGCAGTTCTTC
15,TRBV6-6,TRBJ1-1,.,TRBD1,CASSPTGQSLRGAFF,TGTGCCAGCAGTCCTACGGGACAGTCCCTGAGGGGAGCTTTCTTT
12,TRBV7-9,TRBJ2-7,once,.,CASSLEGSRQYF,TGTGCCAGCAGCTTAGAAGGTAGCCGACAGTACTTC
12,TRBV28,TRBJ1-2,.,.,CASTLGNGGYTF,TGTGCCAGCACCTTAGGGAATGGTGGCTACACCTTC
12,TRBV19,TRBJ2-7,.,.,CASSIDAGEQYF,TGTGCCAGTAGTATAGATGCGGGTGAGCAGTACTTC
11,TRBV18,TRBJ2-1,.,.,CASSRADEQFF,TGTGCCAGCTCACGGGCGGATGAGCAGTTCTTC
11,TRBV28,TRBJ2-1,.,.,CASSLWGEQFF,TGTGCCAGCAGTTTATGGGGTGAGCAGTTCTTC
14,TRBV11-1,TRBJ1-1,.,.,CASSHVMGGTEAFF,TGTGCCAGCAGCCACGTAATGGGAGGAACTGAAGCTTTCTTT
16,TRBV7-3,TRBJ2-1,.,.,CASSSDPGLQYNEQFF,TGTGCCAGCAGCTCAGATCCGGGACTTCAATACAATGAGCAGTTCTTC